Shown below are 5 T cell receptor beta chains from a single sample sequenced in a study of blood T cell repertoires in COVID-19. The assay was immunoSEQ multiplex PCR, and TCRdb's table has in-frame clones only and misses some. The data hold tens of thousands of clones, with around nine tenths observed a single time. The sequenced material came from peripheral blood. These receptors were obtained from a woman aged 40-49 years with acute or convalescent COVID-19.

V is TRBV5-1 and J is TRBJ2-3, with 13 bases fitting TRBD2. This CDR3 comprises 15 residues. Germline V gene data show CDR1 as SGHRS and CDR2 as YFSETQ. J lost 8 bases, V lost 3 bases, and 6 bases had no gene match. Here the CDR3 DNA reads TGCGCCAGCAGCTCATCCGGGACTAGCGGGGTTACGCAGTATTTT. It is translated as CASSSSGTSGVTQYF.

V gene TRBV28 combines with J gene TRBJ2-5, with D possibly TRBD1 on 5 matching bases. The V end lost 8 bases, the J end lost 2 bases, and 9 bases lay between the germline ends. Germline CDR1 reads MDHEN; CDR2 reads SYDVKM. This CDR3 has 12 amino acids. CDR3 bases: TGTGCCAGCCAAGACAGACAAGAGACCCAGTACTTC. It specifies CASQDRQETQYF.

V is TRBV29-1 and J is TRBJ1-2, with D uncertain. Trimming took off 6 bases at V and 6 bases at J, with 8 bases between the two ends. Germline assignment: CDR1 SQVTM and CDR2 ANQGSEA. The CDR3 covers 10 residues. The CDR3 DNA follows: TGCAGCGTGTTTGTTAATGGCTACACCTTC. Translation: CSVFVNGYTF. Full variable domain (missing parts from reference TRBV29-1 and TRBJ1-2): SAVISQKPSRDICQRGTSLTIQCQVDSQVTMMFWYRQQPGQSLTLIATANQGSEATYESGFVIDKFPISRPNLTFSTLTVSNMSPEDSSIYLCSVFVNGYTFGSGTRLTVV.

CDR3 in DNA: TGCGCCAGCAGCCAAGGCCCCTGGGGGGTGAACACCGGGGAGCTGTTTTTT. It encodes CASSQGPWGVNTGELFF. The chain has TRBV4-1 and TRBJ2-2, with a weak D call TRBD2 (6 bases). The V and J ends lost 1 base and 1 base respectively, with 13 bases between them. The CDR3 sequence is 17 residues long. Germline CDR1 is MGHRA and CDR2 is YSYEKL.

The chain has TRBV9 and TRBJ1-1; D unclear. Germline CDR1 and CDR2: SGDLS and YYNGEE. This CDR3 is built from 16 residues. Trimming took off 0 bases at V and 8 bases at J, with 20 bases between the two ends. The CDR3 sequence: CASSVDGSVATSEAFF. CDR3 sequence (DNA): TGTGCCAGCAGCGTAGATGGTTCAGTGGCCACCTCGGAAGCTTTCTTT.